This TCR beta chain is drawn from a study of T cell responses to AZD1222 COVID-19 vaccine (dated by TCRdb to the early 2020s). Looking at the study overall: AZD1222 recipients given second doses at about 4 weeks or at about 12 weeks were pooled, since spike-specific TCR depth and breadth were not found to differ between the two schedules. A total of just over 230 trial participants underwent TCR sequencing, of whom 200 to 220 had received two doses of AZD1222 and 26 had received two doses of the MenACWY control vaccine. Enrollment into the trials was organized by age into subgroups of 18-55, 56-69 and 70-plus years, and those subgroups contained about 160, 30 and 59 TCR-sequenced participants, respectively. Paper-wide results and their limitations: Reportedly, close to half of the unique spike-specific TCRs recognized epitopes lying outside the regions that are mutated in the B.1.351 and B.1.1.7 variants. CD4 TCRs associated with the vaccine covered the entire spike protein, and the dominant responses were in regions 160-218 and 743-854. A significant rise in spike-specific TCR breadth and depth was observed after two AZD1222 doses relative to day 0 and relative to MenACWY recipients. Conclusions about previously exposed vaccinees are limited because only a handful of AZD1222 recipients were SARS-CoV-2 seropositive at baseline. Most participants were white British and females outnumbered males, and the authors suggested that clonal diversity may have been underestimated. The 56-69-year group was small, and its depth increase did not reach significance, likely because of low power. Because no samples from the day 14 peak response were available, repertoires could be characterized only after the peak T cell response.

The time point label, read with the paper, signifies: baseline before first vaccination. Samples from vaccinated people were obtained from the UK trials COV001 and COV002, which included a single-blind randomized controlled phase 2/3 trial of AZD1222 (ChAdOx1 nCoV-19) in healthy adults. For TCRbeta chain sequencing, PBMC samples were collected from trial participants at day 0 and at day 28 after the second dose. This clone was found once. Its recognized antigen is unknown. Per-base qualities were not stored, and no clone one base away is much larger. The CDR3 regions of human TCRbeta chains were analyzed by immunosequencing. On the study's bioinformatics: TCRs in the repertoires were matched against a reference library of SARS-CoV-2-specific TCRs that had been generated with the MIRA antigen-specificity platform. Breadth was defined as the fraction of unique TCRs that were SARS-CoV-2-associated. Depth was defined as the fraction of total T cells that were SARS-CoV-2-associated. Each spike-specific TCR was assigned to its reactive spike region and to a CD4 or CD8 class using the MIRA data. Log10-transformed breadth and depth values were compared by one-way ANOVA with Sidak's multiple comparisons tests. TCRdb provides this immuneACCESS table in a form limited to in-frame rearrangements. Some clones are lacking; in checked studies, under half of them reflect an unresolved V gene, and why the rest are absent is not known. That table supplies the V and J calls and clone size; D and trimming were determined from the DNA. Within this sample are 100,000 to 150,000 clones, with about 85% of them counted one time only. The ten top clones hold around 6% of the sample.

The germline V gene specifies SGDLS as CDR1 and YYNGEE as CDR2. The CDR3 covers 13 residues, taking in both the cysteine and the phenylalanine. Only the CDR3 portion is preserved as DNA: 39 bases, with reading frame beginning at the first base. V loses 2 bases, J loses 8 bases, and the germline ends lie 8 bases apart. The rearranged segments are TRBV9 and TRBJ1-6; 5 matching bases give a weak D call of TRBD1. Specimen: peripheral blood, collected on day 0 of AZD1222 vaccination. This TCR came from an adult in good health. At the DNA level, the sequence is TGTGCCAGCAGCGTGACAGACTATTCACCCCTCCACTTT. It specifies CASSVTDYSPLHF.